The T cell receptor (beta chain) described here comes from a study of blood T cells in healthy people across ages (dated by TCRdb to between 2014 and 2016). Study-level background: In model experiments, template switching captured about one uniquely barcoded TCR beta cDNA molecule for every two T cells. Age-related changes in TCR beta repertoire diversity were measured in the study by deep sequencing normalized with unique cDNA molecular identifiers. Two additional independent replicas of 1 million unique cDNA reads from the same blood draw were analyzed for two donors (one aged 18 to 30 and one aged 80 or older). Four age groups were formed from the donors: young (average approximately 15 years), middle-aged (approximately 40), aged (about 62) and long-lived (82). Donors of different ages were randomly distributed across sequencing lanes to avoid experimental bias. The study at large found these results: The CMV infection status of donors was not known, potentially confounding age-related changes in expanded clonotypes. Bulk unsorted PBMC profiling prevented conclusive comparison of naive and antigen-experienced compartments. Compared with the aged group, more naive CD4+ T cells, fewer expanded clones and increased TCR diversity were shown by the long-lived group, suggesting age selection. Observed TCR beta diversity per million T cells fell roughly linearly with age, and a significant reduction was already apparent by age around 36. Estimates of total diversity from one million sequenced T cells were regarded as lower bounds and underestimates. Observed TCR beta diversity correlated strongly with the percentage of naive T cells measured by flow cytometry.

The library was built by means of 5' RACE. The instrument given in TCRdb is Illumina HiSeq 2500. A second roughly 6 to 12 cycle PCR used a sample-barcoded 5' primer and a J-beta primer mix. Each TCR beta cDNA molecule received a unique molecular identifier from a template-switch 5' adaptor carrying 12 random nucleotides. Each sample yielded at least 2.5 million CDR3-containing paired-end reads. The Mint cDNA synthesis kit, primed by a TRBC-specific oligonucleotide, was used to synthesize first-strand cDNA from all RNA. After uracil-DNA glycosylase treatment, a first 18-cycle PCR used universal primers M1SS and BC2_uni_R on all cDNA. From the authors' description of their analysis: Each sample was normalized by randomly selecting 1 million high-quality reads, each carrying a distinct molecular identifier. Reads sharing molecular identifiers were discarded rather than binned into consensus sequences. MiTCR, run with a Q25 quality threshold and the strictest error-elimination algorithm, handled CDR3 identification, clonotype clustering and error correction. A nonparametric unseen species model with Euler transformation was used to estimate lower-bound total TCR beta diversity. The public reads were run again by TCRdb, first through fastp at Q25 and then through MiXCR, and only productive beta chains were kept. When rows share a CDR3 protein, they turn into one entry using the most common DNA and genes. The V and J calls come from TCRdb's annotation, not from the publication. For this sample there are approximately 600,000 distinct CDR3 sequences; around three fifths appear just once. Of the sample, 30% to 40% falls within the top ten clones.

The roughly 39 donors, aged 6 to 90 years, were systemically healthy Caucasian individuals from Russia. Each donor gave 8 to 10 milliliters of peripheral blood, drawn into EDTA-treated Vacutainer tubes. PBMCs were isolated by Ficoll-Paque density-gradient centrifugation, with at least 7 million obtained per sample. Total RNA, at least 5 micrograms per sample, was extracted from PBMCs with Trizol reagent. For every donor, an aliquot of PBMCs went through flow cytometry to measure the percentages of naive CD45RAhigh/CD27high T cells. With respect to this clonotype: Its antigen specificity is not known. No base qualities exist here, and no much larger clone lies one base off it.

The material sequenced was blood. This TCR was recovered from a man aged 55-75 years in good health.

The nucleotides are TGTGCCAGCAGCTTAACCGGATTCTTCTCCGAGCAGTACTTC. This encodes CASSLTGFFSEQYF. The chain is assembled from TRBV11-2 and TRBJ2-7; too little of a D gene remains to name it. CDR1 and CDR2 (SGHAT, FQNNGV) derive from the germline V gene. At the junction V is shortened by 2 bases and J by 6 bases, with 14 bases in between. There are 14 amino acids in the CDR3, from cysteine to phenylalanine inclusive. The read is trimmed to its CDR3 DNA, 42 bases read in frame from base 1.